Listed below are T cell receptor beta chains from one sample, sequenced in a study of preoperative IRX-2 immunotherapy in early breast cancer. Libraries were prepared by immunoSEQ multiplex PCR; TCRdb keeps only in-frame clonotypes and omits some of them. The sample holds about 11,000 clones; 75% to 90% are singletons and the top ten take around 5.4%. The input for sequencing was lymph node tissue, taken before IRX-2 immunotherapy. These receptor sequences come from a human donor with breast cancer. The conserved cysteine and the conserved F or W are not part of the CDR3 here.

cdr3_aa	v_call	j_call
ASSPGQGNEKLF	TRBV5-1	TRBJ1-4
ASSPEGTSGRETQY	TRBV11-3	TRBJ2-5
ASSLLTSSTGELF	TRBV5-1	TRBJ2-2
ASSSTRAGQETQY	TRBV5-1	TRBJ2-5
SVEGGLAGHLGNEQF	TRBV29-1	TRBJ2-1
ASKRGASYGYT	TRBV6-8	TRBJ1-2
ASSPQLAGGDEQY	TRBV5-1	TRBJ2-7
ASSSLAGVLNEQF	TRBV6-7	TRBJ2-1
ASRIDRPNTEAF	TRBV28	TRBJ1-1
ASSVGTGDGQPQH	TRBV5-1	TRBJ1-5
ASSPASGGVETQY	TRBV11-3	TRBJ2-5
ASSEGQGYGYT	TRBV6-8	TRBJ1-2
ASRGGITDTQY	TRBV19	TRBJ2-3
ASSRNQGAGAEAF	TRBV18	TRBJ1-1
ASSSLYGQGGTGELF	TRBV6-8	TRBJ2-2
ASSPQGTTDTQY	TRBV18	TRBJ2-3
ASSRIVSGTEAF	TRBV11-3	TRBJ1-1
ASSPSGPMNTEAF	TRBV5-1	TRBJ1-1
ASSFSGATSTDTQY	TRBV5-1	TRBJ2-3
ASSRDSSGNTIY	TRBV18	TRBJ1-3
ASALMGSGETQY	TRBV5-1	TRBJ2-5
ASSLDQGARETQY	TRBV7-7	TRBJ2-5
ASSYVDRREQY	TRBV6-8	TRBJ2-7
ARWVRTGDLYSNQPQH	TRBV23-1	TRBJ1-5
SVEDTGYEQY	TRBV29-1	TRBJ2-7
AISEKTGESNEQY	TRBV10-3	TRBJ2-7
AWSIGLHTGELF	TRBV30	TRBJ2-2
ASSPLGLPYEQY	TRBV6-8	TRBJ2-7